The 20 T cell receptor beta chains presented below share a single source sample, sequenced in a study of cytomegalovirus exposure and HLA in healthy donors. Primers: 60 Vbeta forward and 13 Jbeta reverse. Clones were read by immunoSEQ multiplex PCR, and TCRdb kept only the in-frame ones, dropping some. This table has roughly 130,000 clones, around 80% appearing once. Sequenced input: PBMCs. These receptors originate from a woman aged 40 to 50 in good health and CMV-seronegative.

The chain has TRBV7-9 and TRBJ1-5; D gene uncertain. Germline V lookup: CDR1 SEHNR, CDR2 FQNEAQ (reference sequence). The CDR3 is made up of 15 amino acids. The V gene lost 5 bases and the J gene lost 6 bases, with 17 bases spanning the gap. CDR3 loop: CASSIDLAGSQPQHF. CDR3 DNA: TGTGCCAGCAGCATCGACCTGGCGGGGAGTCAGCCCCAGCATTTT.

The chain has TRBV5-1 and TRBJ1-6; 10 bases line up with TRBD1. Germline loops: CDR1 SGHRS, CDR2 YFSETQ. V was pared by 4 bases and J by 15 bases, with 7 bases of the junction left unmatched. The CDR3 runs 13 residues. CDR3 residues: CASSVGTGDGLHF. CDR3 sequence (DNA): TGCGCCAGCAGCGTCGGGACAGGGGATGGCCTCCACTTT.

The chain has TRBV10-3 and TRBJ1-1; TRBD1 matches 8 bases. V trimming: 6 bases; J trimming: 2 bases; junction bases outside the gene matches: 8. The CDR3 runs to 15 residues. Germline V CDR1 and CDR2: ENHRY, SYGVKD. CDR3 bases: TGTGCCATCAGCGATACCGGGACAGGTAACACTGAAGCTTTCTTT. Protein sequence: CAISDTGTGNTEAFF.

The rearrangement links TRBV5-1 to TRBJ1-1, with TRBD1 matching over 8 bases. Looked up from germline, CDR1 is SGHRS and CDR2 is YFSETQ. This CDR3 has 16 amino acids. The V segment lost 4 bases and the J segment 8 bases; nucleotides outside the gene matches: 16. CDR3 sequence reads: CASSGGTGVLVREAFF. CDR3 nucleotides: TGCGCCAGCAGCGGAGGGACAGGTGTATTGGTTAGGGAAGCTTTCTTT.

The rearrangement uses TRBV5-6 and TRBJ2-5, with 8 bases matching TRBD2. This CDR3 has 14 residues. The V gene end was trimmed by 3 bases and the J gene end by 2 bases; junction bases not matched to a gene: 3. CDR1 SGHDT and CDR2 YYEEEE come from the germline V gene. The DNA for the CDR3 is TGTGCCAGCAGCTCGGGACTAGAACAAGAGACCCAGTACTTC. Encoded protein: CASSSGLEQETQYF.

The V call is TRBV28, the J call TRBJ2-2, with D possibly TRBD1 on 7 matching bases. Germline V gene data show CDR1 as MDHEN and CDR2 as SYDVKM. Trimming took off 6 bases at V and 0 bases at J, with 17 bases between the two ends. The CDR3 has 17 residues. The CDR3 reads CASRVQGGTTNTGELFF. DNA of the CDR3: TGTGCCAGCAGGGTTCAGGGGGGTACTACGAACACCGGGGAGCTGTTTTTT.

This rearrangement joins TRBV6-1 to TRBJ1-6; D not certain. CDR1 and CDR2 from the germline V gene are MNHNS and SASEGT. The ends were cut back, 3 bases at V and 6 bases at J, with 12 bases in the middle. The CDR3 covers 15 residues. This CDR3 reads CASSEGRGSNSPLHF. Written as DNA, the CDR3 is TGTGCCAGCAGTGAGGGGAGAGGCTCTAATTCACCCCTCCACTTT.

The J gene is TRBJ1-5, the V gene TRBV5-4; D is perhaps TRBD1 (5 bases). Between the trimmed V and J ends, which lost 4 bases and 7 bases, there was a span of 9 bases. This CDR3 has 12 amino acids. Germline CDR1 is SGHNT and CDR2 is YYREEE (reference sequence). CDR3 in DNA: TGTGCCAGCAGCGTCCCAGGGCAGCCCCAGCATTTT. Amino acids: CASSVPGQPQHF.

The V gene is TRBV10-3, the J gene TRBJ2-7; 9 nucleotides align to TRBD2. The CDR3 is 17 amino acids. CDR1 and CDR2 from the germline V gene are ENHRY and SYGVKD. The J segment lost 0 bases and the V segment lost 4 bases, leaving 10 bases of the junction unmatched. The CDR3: CAISGLAETTTSYEQYF. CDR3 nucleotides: TGTGCCATCAGTGGACTAGCGGAGACCACCACCTCCTACGAGCAGTACTTC.

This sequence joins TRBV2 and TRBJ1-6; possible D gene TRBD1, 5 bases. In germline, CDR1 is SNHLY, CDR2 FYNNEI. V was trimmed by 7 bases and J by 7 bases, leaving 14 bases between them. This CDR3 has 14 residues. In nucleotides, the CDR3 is TGTGCCAGCACCCCGGGACTCCAGAATTCACCCCTCCACTTT. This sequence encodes CASTPGLQNSPLHF.

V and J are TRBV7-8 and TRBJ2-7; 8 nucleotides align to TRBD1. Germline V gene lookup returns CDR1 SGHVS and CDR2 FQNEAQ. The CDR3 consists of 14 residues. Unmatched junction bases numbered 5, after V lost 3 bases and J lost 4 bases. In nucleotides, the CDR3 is TGTGCCAGCAGCTTTGGGACAGGCCTGTACGAGCAGTACTTC. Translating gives CASSFGTGLYEQYF.

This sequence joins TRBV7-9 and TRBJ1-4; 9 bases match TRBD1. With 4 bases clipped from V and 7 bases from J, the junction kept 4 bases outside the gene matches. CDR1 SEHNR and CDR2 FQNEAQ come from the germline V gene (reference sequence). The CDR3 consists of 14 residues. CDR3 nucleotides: TGTGCCAGCAGCTCACAGGGGGCGCGTGAAAAACTGTTTTTT. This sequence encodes CASSSQGAREKLFF.

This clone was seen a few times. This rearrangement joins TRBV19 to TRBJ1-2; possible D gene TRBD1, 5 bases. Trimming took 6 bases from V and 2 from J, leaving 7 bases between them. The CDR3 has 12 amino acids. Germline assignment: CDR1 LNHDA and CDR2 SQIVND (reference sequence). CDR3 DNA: TGTGCCAGTAGAGACAGAAACTATGGCTACACCTTC. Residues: CASRDRNYGYTF.

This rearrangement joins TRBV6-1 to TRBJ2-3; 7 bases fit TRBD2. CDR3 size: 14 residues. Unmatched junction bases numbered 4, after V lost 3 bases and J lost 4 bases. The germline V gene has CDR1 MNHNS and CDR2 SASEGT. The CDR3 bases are TGTGCCAGCAGTGAGAGACTAGCAGCAGATACGCAGTATTTT. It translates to CASSERLAADTQYF.

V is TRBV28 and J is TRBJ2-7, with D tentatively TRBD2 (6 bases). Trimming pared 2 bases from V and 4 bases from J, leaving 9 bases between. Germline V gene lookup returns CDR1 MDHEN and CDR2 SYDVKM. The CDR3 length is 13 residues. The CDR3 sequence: CASSLLSGYEQYF. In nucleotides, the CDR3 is TGTGCCAGCAGTTTACTTAGCGGATACGAGCAGTACTTC.

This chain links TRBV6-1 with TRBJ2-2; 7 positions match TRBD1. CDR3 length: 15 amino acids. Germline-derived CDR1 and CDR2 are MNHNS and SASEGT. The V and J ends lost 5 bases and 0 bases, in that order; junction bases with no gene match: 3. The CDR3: CASSKTGTNTGELFF. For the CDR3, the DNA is TGTGCCAGCAGTAAGACAGGGACGAACACCGGGGAGCTGTTTTTT.

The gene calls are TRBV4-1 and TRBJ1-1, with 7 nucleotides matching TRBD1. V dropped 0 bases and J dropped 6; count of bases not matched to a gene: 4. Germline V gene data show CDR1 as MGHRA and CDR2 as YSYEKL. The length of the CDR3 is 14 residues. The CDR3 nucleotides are TGCGCCAGCAGCCAAGAGTATCAGGGGGCTGAAGCTTTCTTT. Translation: CASSQEYQGAEAFF.

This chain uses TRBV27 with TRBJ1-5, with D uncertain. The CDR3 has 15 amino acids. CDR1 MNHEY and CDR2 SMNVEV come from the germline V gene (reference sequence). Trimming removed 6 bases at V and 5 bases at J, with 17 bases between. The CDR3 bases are TGTGCCAGCAGCCTCGGCATACGAGGAGATCAGCCCCAGCATTTT. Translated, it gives CASSLGIRGDQPQHF.

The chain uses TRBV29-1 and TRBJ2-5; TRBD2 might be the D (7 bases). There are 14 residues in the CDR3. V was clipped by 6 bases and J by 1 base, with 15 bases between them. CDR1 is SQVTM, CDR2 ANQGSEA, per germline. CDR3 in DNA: TGCAGCGTCCTGGGGGGGCAGATCCAAGAGACCCAGTACTTC. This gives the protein CSVLGGQIQETQYF.

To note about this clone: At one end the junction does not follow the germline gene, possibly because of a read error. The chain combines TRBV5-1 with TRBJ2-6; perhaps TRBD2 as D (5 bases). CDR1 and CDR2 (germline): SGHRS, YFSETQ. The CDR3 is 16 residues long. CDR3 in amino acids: CASSHGREAEANGLTF. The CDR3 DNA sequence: TGCGCCAGCAGCCACGGACGGGAAGCTGAGGCCAACGGCCTGACTTTC.